This T cell receptor (beta chain) originates from a study of T cell repertoires in cytomegalovirus infection. On the study more broadly: Both CMV infection and a matching HLA type were indicated by public TCR beta signatures. General study results and limits: The ex vivo response showed dominance by HLA-C-restricted CMV-specific TCR beta clonotypes. Of the TCR beta families, the public ones yielded a cumulative frequency that identified carriers of CMV plus the relevant HLA.

This clonotype has only a few counts. Its target is not known. TCRdb passed the reads through MiXCR, listing each CDR3 protein once. The sample carries 200,000 or so distinct CDR3 sequences, approximately 19% recorded once. The sequenced sample was PBMCs. The TCR comes from a human donor in good health (CMV status not recorded). Some clones in this sample may be carry-over from other donors' samples.

In nucleotides, the CDR3 is TGTGCCAGCAGCGTAGATTTCGGAAGCTCCTACAATGAGCAGTTCTTC. Protein product: CASSVDFGSSYNEQFF. The chain joins TRBV9 to TRBJ2-1; D unresolved. Trimming took off 0 bases at V and 0 bases at J, with 10 bases between the two ends. CDR1 is SGDLS, CDR2 YYNGEE, per germline. CDR3 length: 16 residues.